Below, 15 T cell receptor beta chains from the same sample are listed, as sequenced in a study of shared clonotypes between healthy human individuals. Naive CD8 cells lacked CD45RO, underwent positive selection for CCR7 and left out terminally differentiated effector memory CD45RA+ cells. Method: immunoSEQ multiplex PCR; TCRdb's copy keeps in-frame clones and lacks some. The sample has roughly 2,000,000 clones; approximately 94% are singletons. Specimen: naive CD8+ T cells sorted from blood. The receptors shown here come from a man aged 18-30 years in good health.

This clone appeared a single time. The gene calls are TRBV30 and TRBJ2-7; no definite D call. Germline CDR1 reads GTSNPN; CDR2 reads SVGIG (reference sequence). V lost 5 bases and J 4 bases, leaving 15 bases between the germline ends. The CDR3 has 13 amino acids. CDR3 bases: TGTGCCTGGGGATGGGGAAAGGTTTACGAGCAGTACTTC. Amino acid sequence: CAWGWGKVYEQYF.

This clone was found a few times. Other DNA sequences in this sample translate to the same CDR3. The chain carries TRBV4-1 and TRBJ2-5; D unresolved. Trimming stripped 0 bases from V and 3 bases from J, with 5 bases between. Germline loops: CDR1 MGHRA, CDR2 YSYEKL. This CDR3 comprises 13 residues. CDR3 sequence: CASSQDQEETQYF. The DNA of the CDR3 is TGCGCCAGCAGCCAAGATCAGGAAGAGACCCAGTACTTC.

A remark on this clone: The same CDR3 can be traced to other DNA sequences in this sample. The chain combines TRBV27 with TRBJ1-6; 9 bases are a match to TRBD1. The CDR3 runs to 14 residues. Germline V gene lookup returns CDR1 MNHEY and CDR2 SMNVEV (reference sequence). Germline trimming cut 5 bases from V and 10 bases from J; bases unmatched to any gene: 6. CDR3: CASSPGQGYSPLHF. The CDR3, as DNA: TGTGCCAGCAGTCCGGGACAGGGTTACTCACCCCTCCACTTT.

V usage is TRBV4-1 and J usage is TRBJ2-7; TRBD1 aligns across 7 bases. CDR1 and CDR2 from the germline V gene are MGHRA and YSYEKL. The junction had 12 bases not matched to a gene; V was cut back by 0 bases and J by 4 bases. CDR3 length: 17 residues. The CDR3 protein is CASSQEPPQGESYEQYF. In nucleotides, the CDR3 is TGCGCCAGCAGCCAAGAACCACCGCAGGGGGAGAGTTACGAGCAGTACTTC.

The chain is built from TRBV5-1 and TRBJ2-5, with TRBD2 matching over 16 bases. The ends lost 3 bases at V and 4 bases at J; junction bases unmatched: 9. Germline CDR1 SGHRS, CDR2 YFSETQ. The CDR3 consists of 18 residues. The DNA for the CDR3 is TGCGCCAGCAGCTCAGAGGGACTAGCGGGGGGGCCAAGAGAGACCCAGTACTTC. Protein: CASSSEGLAGGPRETQYF.

J is TRBJ2-1 and V is TRBV2; TRBD1 might be the D (7 bases). The CDR3 has 13 amino acids. V was cut by 10 bases and J by 5 bases, with 15 bases left in between. Germline CDR1 is SNHLY and CDR2 is FYNNEI. This CDR3 is CAIDREEDNEQFF. The CDR3 DNA follows: TGTGCCATAGACAGGGAGGAGGACAATGAGCAGTTCTTC.

The chain joins TRBV5-4 to TRBJ2-7, with D unresolved. The CDR3 covers 13 residues. Between the trimmed V and J ends, which lost 1 base and 6 bases, there was a span of 11 bases. Germline lookup yields CDR1 SGHNT and CDR2 YYREEE (reference sequence). This CDR3 is CASSLSLMGEQYF. In DNA form, the CDR3 reads TGTGCCAGCAGCTTGTCGTTAATGGGCGAGCAGTACTTC.

The gene calls are TRBV7-6 and TRBJ1-4, with a possible D match to TRBD1 (5 bases). Germline assignment: CDR1 SGHVS and CDR2 FNYEAQ. V dropped 6 bases and J dropped 0 bases, with 14 bases sitting between them. This CDR3 spans 16 amino acids. CDR3 amino acids: CASRPTGGPTNEKLFF. CDR3 coding DNA: TGTGCCAGCAGGCCCACCGGGGGTCCAACTAATGAAAAACTGTTTTTT.

The chain couples TRBV7-8 to TRBJ2-3; D uncertain. Trimming left V 1 base short and J 0 bases short, with 8 bases between. The CDR3 runs to 15 residues. In germline, CDR1 is SGHVS, CDR2 FQNEAQ. CDR3 DNA: TGTGCCAGCAGCTTAGGGCTTCTAAGCACAGATACGCAGTATTTT. Residues: CASSLGLLSTDTQYF.

The J gene is TRBJ2-5, the V gene TRBV11-2, with 7 bases that match TRBD1. CDR3 length: 17 amino acids. Per the germline V gene, CDR1 is SGHAT and CDR2 is FQNNGV. J lost 3 bases, V lost 1 base, and 11 bases had no gene match. The CDR3 region is CASSLGEGALGKETQYF. In nucleotides, the CDR3 is TGTGCCAGCAGCTTAGGAGAGGGGGCCCTGGGAAAAGAGACCCAGTACTTC.

The genes are TRBV5-1 and TRBJ2-3; 8 positions match TRBD2. In germline, CDR1 is SGHRS, CDR2 YFSETQ. Trimming at V came to 0 bases and at J to 4 bases, leaving 7 bases not matched to a gene. This CDR3 comprises 16 residues. The CDR3 sequence: CASSLAYGREADTQYF. In DNA, the CDR3 is TGCGCCAGCAGCTTGGCGTACGGGAGGGAGGCAGATACGCAGTATTTT.

The chain recombines TRBV5-8 with TRBJ2-5, with TRBD2 identical over 9 bases. This CDR3 contains 14 residues. Germline V gives CDR1 SGHTS, CDR2 YDEGEE. Losses at the gene ends were 2 bases for V and 4 bases for J; bases not matched to a gene: 3. CDR3 amino acids: CASSFGTSLETQYF. In DNA form, the CDR3 reads TGTGCCAGCAGCTTTGGGACTAGCTTAGAGACCCAGTACTTC. The variable domain in full, with the rest retrieved from reference TRBV5-8 and TRBJ2-5, is EAGVTQSPTHLIKTRGQQATLRCSPISGHTSVYWYQQALGLGLQFLLWYDEGEERNRGNFPPRFSGRQFPNYSSELNVNALELEDSALYLCASSFGTSLETQYFGPGTRLLVL.

The count of this clone is one. The chain has TRBV7-9 and TRBJ1-1; no firm D call. V gave up 8 bases and J gave up 0 bases, with 10 bases separating them. Germline CDR1 reads SEHNR; CDR2 reads FQNEAQ (reference sequence). This CDR3 has 13 residues. CDR3 residues: CASGGPLNTEAFF. DNA for the CDR3: TGTGCCAGCGGTGGGCCGTTGAACACTGAAGCTTTCTTT.

V and J are TRBV27 and TRBJ2-5; 8 positions match TRBD2. Germline V gene lookup returns CDR1 MNHEY and CDR2 SMNVEV (reference sequence). The CDR3 is 15 residues long. The V segment lost 6 bases and the J segment 5 bases; nucleotides outside the gene matches: 11. CDR3 DNA sequence: TGTGCCAGCAGGTCAGAGGGGACTAGTGAGGAGACCCAGTACTTC. Translated: CASRSEGTSEETQYF.

This clone occurred once. The J gene is TRBJ2-3, the V gene TRBV11-2; D possibly matches TRBD1 or TRBD2 (5 bases each). CDR1 is SGHAT, CDR2 FQNNGV, per germline. The CDR3 has 16 amino acids. Between the trimmed V and J ends, which lost 1 base and 2 bases, there was a span of 13 bases. The DNA for the CDR3 is TGTGCCAGCAGCTTAGTCTGGCAGGGACCCACAGATACGCAGTATTTT. This sequence encodes CASSLVWQGPTDTQYF.